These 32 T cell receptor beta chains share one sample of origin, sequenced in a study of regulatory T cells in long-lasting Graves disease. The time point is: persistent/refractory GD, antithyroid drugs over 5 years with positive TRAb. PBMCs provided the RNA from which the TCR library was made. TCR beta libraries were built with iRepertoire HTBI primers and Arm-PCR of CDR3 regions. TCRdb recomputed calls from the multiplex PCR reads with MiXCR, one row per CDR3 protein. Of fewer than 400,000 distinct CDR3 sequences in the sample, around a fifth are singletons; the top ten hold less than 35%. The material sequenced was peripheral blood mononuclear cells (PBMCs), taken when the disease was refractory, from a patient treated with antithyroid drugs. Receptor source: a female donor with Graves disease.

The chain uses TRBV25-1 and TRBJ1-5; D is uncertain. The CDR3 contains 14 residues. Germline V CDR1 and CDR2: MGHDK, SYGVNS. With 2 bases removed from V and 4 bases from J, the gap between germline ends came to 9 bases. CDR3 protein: CASSEHIGNQPQHF. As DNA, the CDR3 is TGTGCCAGCAGTGAACACATTGGGAATCAGCCCCAGCATTTT.

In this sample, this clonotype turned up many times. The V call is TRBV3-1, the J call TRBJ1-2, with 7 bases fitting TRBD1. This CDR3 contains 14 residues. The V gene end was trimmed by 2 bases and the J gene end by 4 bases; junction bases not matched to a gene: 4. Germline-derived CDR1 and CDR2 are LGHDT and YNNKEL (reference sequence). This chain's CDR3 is CASSQLGQSYGYTF. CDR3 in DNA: TGTGCCAGCAGCCAATTGGGACAGAGCTATGGCTACACCTTC.

The CDR3 bases are TGTGCCTGGAGCCGGGAGGGTGGGGGGCTGAATACTGGCTACACCTTC. Protein: CAWSREGGGLNTGYTF. The chain recombines TRBV30 with TRBJ1-2, with D possibly matching TRBD1 (6 bases). CDR3 length: 16 amino acids. Germline V gives CDR1 GTSNPN, CDR2 SVGIG (reference sequence). Trimming stripped 3 bases from V and 7 bases from J, with 24 bases between.

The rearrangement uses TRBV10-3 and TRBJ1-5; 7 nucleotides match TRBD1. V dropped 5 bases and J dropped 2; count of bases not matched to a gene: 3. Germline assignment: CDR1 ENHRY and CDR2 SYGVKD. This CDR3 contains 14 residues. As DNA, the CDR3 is TGTGCCATCAGTCAGGGGGGGGGCAATCAGCCCCAGCATTTT. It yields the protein CAISQGGGNQPQHF.

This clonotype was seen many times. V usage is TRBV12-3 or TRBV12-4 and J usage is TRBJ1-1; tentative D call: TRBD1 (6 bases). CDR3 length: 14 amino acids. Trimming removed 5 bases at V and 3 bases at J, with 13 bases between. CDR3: CASSHTTGYTEAFF. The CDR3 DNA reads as TGTGCCAGCAGTCACACGACAGGTTACACTGAAGCTTTCTTT.

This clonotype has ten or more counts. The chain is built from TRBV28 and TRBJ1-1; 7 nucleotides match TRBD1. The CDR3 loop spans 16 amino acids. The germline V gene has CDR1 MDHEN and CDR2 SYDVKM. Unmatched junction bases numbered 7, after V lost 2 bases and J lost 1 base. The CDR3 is CASSLRDRTPNTEAFF. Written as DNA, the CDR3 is TGTGCCAGCAGTTTACGGGACAGAACACCGAACACTGAAGCTTTCTTT.

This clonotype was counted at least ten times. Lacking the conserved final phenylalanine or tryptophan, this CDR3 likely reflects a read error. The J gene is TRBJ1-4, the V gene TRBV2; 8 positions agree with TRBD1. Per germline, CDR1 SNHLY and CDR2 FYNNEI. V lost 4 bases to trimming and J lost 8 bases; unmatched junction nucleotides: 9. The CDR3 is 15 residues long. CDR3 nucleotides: TGTGCCAGCAGTGTGGTCAGGGGGCTAAAAGAAAAACTGTTTCTT. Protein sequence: CASSVVRGLKEKLFL.

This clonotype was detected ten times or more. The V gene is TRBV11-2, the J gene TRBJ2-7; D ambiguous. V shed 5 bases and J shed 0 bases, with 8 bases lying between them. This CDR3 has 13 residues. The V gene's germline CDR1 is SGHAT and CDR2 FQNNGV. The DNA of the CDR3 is TGTGCCAGCAGCCCGACGCGCTCCTACGAGCAGTACTTC. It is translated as CASSPTRSYEQYF.

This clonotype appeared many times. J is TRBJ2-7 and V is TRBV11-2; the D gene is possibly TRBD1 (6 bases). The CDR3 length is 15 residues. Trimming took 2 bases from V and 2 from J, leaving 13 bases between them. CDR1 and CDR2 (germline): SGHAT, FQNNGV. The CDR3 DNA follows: TGTGCCAGCAGCTTAAGGGGGAGTAGGACCTACGAGCAGTACTTC. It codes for CASSLRGSRTYEQYF.

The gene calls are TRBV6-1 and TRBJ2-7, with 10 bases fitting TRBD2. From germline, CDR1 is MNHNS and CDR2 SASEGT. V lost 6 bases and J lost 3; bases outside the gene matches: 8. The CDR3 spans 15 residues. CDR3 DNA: TGTGCCAGCAGCCGAGCGGGAGGGAAGGGCTACGAGCAGTACTTC. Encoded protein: CASSRAGGKGYEQYF.

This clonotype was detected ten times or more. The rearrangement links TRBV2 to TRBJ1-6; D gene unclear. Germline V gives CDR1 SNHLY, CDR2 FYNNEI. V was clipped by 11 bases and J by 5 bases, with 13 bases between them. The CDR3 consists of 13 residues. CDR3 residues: CASHRGNNSPLHF. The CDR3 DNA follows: TGTGCCTCCCACCGGGGTAATAATTCACCCCTCCACTTT.

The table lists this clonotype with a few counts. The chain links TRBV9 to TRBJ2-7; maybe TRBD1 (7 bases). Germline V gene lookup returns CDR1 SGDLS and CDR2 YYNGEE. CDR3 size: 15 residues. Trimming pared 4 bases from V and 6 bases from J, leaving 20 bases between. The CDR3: CASSPGGTAMGEQYF. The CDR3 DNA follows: TGTGCCAGCAGCCCAGGGGGGACTGCCATGGGCGAGCAGTACTTC.

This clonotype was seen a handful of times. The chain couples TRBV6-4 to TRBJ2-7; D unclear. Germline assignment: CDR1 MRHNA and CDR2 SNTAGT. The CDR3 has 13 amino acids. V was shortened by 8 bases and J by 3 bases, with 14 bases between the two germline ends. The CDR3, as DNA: TGTGCCAGCGGACCTAGGGTTTTCTACGAGCAGTACTTC. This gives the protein CASGPRVFYEQYF.

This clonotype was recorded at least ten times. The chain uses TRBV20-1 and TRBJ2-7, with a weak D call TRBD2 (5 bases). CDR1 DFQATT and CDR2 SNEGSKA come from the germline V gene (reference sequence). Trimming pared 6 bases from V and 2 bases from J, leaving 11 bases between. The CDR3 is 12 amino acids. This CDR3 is CSALRDAYEQYF. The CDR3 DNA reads TGCAGTGCCCTCCGGGATGCCTACGAGCAGTACTTC.

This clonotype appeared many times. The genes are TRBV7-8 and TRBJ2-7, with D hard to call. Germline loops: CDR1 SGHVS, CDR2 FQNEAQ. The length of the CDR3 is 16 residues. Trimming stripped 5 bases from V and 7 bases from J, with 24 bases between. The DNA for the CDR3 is TGTGCCAGCAGCCAGTCTGTTAGGGCCTCATCGGGTGAGCAGTACTTC. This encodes CASSQSVRASSGEQYF.

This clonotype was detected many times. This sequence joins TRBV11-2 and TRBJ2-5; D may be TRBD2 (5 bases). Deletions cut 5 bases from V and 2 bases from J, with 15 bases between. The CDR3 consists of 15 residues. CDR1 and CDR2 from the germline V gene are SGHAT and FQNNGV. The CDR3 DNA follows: TGTGCCAGCAGCCCGGGATCCTCATTACAAGAGACCCAGTACTTC. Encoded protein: CASSPGSSLQETQYF.

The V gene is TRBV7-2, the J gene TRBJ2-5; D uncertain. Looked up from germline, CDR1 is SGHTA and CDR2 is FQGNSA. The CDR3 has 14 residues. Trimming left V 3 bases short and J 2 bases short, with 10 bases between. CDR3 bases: TGTGCCAGCAGCTTTCGGACGGATCAAGAGACCCAGTACTTC. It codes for CASSFRTDQETQYF.

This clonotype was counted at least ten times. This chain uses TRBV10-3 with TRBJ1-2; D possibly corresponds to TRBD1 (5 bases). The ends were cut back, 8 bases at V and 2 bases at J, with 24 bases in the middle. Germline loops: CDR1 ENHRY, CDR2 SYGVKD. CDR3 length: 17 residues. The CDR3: CAIAYLHPGRENYGYTF. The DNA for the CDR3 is TGTGCCATCGCATACCTTCACCCGGGACGGGAGAACTATGGCTACACCTTC.

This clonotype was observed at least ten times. The CDR3 sequence is CSVGETEAFF. DNA for the CDR3: TGCAGCGTTGGGGAGACTGAAGCTTTCTTT. The chain recombines TRBV29-1 with TRBJ1-1, with D hard to call. The CDR3 sequence is 10 residues long. Trimming stripped 4 bases from V and 5 bases from J, with 5 bases between. CDR1 and CDR2 (germline): SQVTM, ANQGSEA. Looking up the rest from reference TRBV29-1 and TRBJ1-1 gives the full variable domain: SAVISQKPSRDICQRGTSLTIQCQVDSQVTMMFWYRQQPGQSLTLIATANQGSEATYESGFVIDKFPISRPNLTFSTLTVSNMSPEDSSIYLCSVGETEAFFGQGTRLTVV.

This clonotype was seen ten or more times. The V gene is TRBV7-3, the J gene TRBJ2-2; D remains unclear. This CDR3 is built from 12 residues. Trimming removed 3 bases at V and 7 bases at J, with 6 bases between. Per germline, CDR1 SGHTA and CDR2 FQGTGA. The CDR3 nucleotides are TGTGCCAGCAGCTTCCCCCGCGGGGAGCTGTTTTTT. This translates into CASSFPRGELFF. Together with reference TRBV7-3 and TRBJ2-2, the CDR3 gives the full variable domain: GAGVSQTPSNKVTEKGKYVELRCDPISGHTALYWYRQSLGQGPEFLIYFQGTGAADDSGLPNDRFFAVRPEGSVSTLKIQRTERGDSAVYLCASSFPRGELFFGEGSRLTVL.

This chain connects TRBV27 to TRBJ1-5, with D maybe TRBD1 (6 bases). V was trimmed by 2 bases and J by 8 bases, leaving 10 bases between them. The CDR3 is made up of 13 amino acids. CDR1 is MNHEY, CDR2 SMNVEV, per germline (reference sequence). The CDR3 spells CASSLRGGKPQHF. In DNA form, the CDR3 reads TGTGCCAGCAGTTTAAGGGGGGGAAAGCCCCAGCATTTT.

CDR3: CASSGAQGADTQYF. Here the CDR3 DNA reads TGCGCCAGCTCGGGGGCGCAGGGAGCAGATACGCAGTATTTT. The rearrangement links TRBV5-1 to TRBJ2-3, with D perhaps assigned TRBD1 or TRBD2 (6 bases each). CDR1 and CDR2 (germline): SGHRS, YFSETQ. The CDR3 loop spans 14 amino acids. V was cut by 7 bases and J by 4 bases, with 16 bases left in between.

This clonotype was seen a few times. This chain's CDR3 is CASSLLAGTSGDEQFF. CDR3 nucleotides: TGTGCCAGCAGCTTATTAGCGGGAACTAGCGGCGATGAGCAGTTCTTC. The chain recombines TRBV7-9 with TRBJ2-1, with TRBD2 identical over 8 bases. This CDR3 region has 16 residues. V lost 2 bases and J lost 8; bases outside the gene matches: 11. CDR1 SEHNR and CDR2 FQNEAQ come from the germline V gene (reference sequence). Full variable domain (outside the CDR3, taken from reference TRBV7-9 and TRBJ2-1): DTGVSQNPRHKITKRGQNVTFRCDPISEHNRLYWYRQTLGQGPEFLTYFQNEAQLEKSRLLSDRFSAERPKGSFSTLEIQRTEQGDSAMYLCASSLLAGTSGDEQFFGPGTRLTVL.

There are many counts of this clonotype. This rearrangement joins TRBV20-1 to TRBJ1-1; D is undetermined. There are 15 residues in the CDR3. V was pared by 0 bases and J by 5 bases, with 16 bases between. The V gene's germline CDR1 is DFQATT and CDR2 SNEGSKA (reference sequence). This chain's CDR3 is CSARDPATRTTEAFF. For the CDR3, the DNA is TGCAGTGCTAGAGATCCCGCGACTCGGACGACTGAAGCTTTCTTT.

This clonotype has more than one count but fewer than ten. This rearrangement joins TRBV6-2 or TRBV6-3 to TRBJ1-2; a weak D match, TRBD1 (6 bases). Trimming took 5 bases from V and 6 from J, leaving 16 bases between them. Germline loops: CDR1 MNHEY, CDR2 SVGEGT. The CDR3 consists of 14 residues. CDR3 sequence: CASSRDGTSHGYTF. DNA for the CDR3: TGTGCCAGCAGTAGAGACGGGACATCCCATGGCTACACCTTC.

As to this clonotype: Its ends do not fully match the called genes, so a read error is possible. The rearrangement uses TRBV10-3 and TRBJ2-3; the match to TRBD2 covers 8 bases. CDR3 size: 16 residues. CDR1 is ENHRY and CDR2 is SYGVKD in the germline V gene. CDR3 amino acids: CAIREWREVETDTQYF. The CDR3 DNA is TGTGCCATCAGAGAGTGGCGGGAGGTGGAGACAGATACGCAGTATTTT.

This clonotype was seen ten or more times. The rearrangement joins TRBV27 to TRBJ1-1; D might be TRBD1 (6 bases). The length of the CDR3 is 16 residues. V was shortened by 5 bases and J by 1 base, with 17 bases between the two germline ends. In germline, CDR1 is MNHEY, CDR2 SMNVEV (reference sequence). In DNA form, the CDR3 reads TGTGCCAGCAGTCCCCGGCAGGGGCGCTGGAACACTGAAGCTTTCTTT. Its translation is CASSPRQGRWNTEAFF.

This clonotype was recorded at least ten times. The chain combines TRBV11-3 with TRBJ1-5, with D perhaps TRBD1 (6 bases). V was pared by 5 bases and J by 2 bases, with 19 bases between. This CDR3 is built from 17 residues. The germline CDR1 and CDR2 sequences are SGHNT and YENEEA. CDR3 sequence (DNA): TGTGCCAGCAGCCCAACACCCCCAGGGGCTGGCAATCAGCCCCAGCATTTT. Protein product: CASSPTPPGAGNQPQHF.

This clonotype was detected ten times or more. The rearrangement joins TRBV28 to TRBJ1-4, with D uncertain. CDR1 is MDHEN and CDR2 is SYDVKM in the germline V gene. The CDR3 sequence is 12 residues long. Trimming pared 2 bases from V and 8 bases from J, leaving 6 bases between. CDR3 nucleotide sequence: TGTGCCAGCAGTTTAAAATGGGAAAAACTGTTTTTT. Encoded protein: CASSLKWEKLFF.

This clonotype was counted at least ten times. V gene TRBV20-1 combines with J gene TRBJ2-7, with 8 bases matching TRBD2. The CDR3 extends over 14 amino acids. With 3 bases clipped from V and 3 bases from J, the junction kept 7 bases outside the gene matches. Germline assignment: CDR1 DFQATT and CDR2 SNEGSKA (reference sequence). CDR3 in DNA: TGCAGTGCTAGTGGCGGGGGGTCAGTCTACGAGCAGTACTTC. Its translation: CSASGGGSVYEQYF.

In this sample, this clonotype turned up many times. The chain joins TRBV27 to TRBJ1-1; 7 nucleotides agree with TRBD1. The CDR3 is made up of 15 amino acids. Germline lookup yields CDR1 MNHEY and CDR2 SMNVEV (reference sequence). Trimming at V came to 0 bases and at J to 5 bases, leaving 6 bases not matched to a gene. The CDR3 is CASSLSRDRETEAFF. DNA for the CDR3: TGTGCCAGCAGTTTATCGCGCGACAGGGAAACTGAAGCTTTCTTT.

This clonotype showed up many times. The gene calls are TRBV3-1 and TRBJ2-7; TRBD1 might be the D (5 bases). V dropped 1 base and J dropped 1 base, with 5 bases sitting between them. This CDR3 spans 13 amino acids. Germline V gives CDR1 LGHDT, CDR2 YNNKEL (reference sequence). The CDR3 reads CASSQAGSYEQYF. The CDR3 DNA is TGTGCCAGCAGCCAAGCAGGGTCCTACGAGCAGTACTTC.